This T cell receptor beta chain was captured in a study of T-cell memory formation after mild COVID-19. V was pared by 3 bases and J by 10 bases, with 6 bases between. The CDR3 has 11 residues. There are a few counts of this clonotype. One entry per CDR3 protein, called by TCRdb with MiXCR from the 5' RACE reads. Here the sample spans roughly 450,000 distinct CDR3 sequences, 15% to 20% being singletons. Sample: PBMCs or a T cell subset sorted from them (not recorded which). The clonotype originates from an adult woman who had mild COVID-19 (a few samples of this study predate the infection). Cell type and time point are not known. V gene TRBV12-3 or TRBV12-4 combines with J gene TRBJ1-4; D possibly corresponds to TRBD1 (5 bases). The CDR3 bases are TGTGCCAGCAGTTTGCAGGGAAAACTGTTTTTT. Translation: CASSLQGKLFF.